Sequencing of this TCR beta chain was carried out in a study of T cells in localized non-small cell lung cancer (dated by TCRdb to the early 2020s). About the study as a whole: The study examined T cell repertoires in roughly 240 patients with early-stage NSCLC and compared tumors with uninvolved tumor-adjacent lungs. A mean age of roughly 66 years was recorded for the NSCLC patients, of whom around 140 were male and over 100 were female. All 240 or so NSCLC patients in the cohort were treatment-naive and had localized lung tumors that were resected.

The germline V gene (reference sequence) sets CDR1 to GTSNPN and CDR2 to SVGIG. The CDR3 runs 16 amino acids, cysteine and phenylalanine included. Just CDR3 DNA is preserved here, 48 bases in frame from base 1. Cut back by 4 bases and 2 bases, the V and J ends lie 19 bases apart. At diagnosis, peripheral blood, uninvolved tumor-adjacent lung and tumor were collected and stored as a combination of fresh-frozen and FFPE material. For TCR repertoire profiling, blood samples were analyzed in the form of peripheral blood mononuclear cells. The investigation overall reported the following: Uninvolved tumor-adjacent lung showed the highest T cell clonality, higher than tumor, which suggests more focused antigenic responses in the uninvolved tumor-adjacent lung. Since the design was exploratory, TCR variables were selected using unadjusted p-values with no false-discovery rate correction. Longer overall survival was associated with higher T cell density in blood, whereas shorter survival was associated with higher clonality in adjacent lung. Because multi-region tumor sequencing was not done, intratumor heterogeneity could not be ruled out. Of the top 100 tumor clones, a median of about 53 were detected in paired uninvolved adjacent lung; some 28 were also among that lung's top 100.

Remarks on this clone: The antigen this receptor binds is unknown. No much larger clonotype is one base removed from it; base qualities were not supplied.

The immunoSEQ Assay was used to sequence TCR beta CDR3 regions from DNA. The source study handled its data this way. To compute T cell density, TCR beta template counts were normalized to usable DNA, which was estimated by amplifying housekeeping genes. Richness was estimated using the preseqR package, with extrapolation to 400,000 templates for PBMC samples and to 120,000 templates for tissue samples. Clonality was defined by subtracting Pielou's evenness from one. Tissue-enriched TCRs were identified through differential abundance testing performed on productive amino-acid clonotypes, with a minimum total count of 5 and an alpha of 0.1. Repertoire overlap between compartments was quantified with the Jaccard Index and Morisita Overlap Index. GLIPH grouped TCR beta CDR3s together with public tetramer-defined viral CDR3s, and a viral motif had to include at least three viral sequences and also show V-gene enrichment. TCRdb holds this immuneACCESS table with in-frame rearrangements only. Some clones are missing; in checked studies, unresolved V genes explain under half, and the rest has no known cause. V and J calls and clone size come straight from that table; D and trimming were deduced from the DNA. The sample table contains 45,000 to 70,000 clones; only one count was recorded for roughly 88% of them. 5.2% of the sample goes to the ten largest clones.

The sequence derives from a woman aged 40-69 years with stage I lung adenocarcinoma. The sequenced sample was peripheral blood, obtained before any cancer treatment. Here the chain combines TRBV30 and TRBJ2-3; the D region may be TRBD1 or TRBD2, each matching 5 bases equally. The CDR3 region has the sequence CAWIPGRSISTDTQYF. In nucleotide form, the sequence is TGTGCCTGGATCCCGGGACGGAGCATTTCCACAGATACGCAGTATTTT.